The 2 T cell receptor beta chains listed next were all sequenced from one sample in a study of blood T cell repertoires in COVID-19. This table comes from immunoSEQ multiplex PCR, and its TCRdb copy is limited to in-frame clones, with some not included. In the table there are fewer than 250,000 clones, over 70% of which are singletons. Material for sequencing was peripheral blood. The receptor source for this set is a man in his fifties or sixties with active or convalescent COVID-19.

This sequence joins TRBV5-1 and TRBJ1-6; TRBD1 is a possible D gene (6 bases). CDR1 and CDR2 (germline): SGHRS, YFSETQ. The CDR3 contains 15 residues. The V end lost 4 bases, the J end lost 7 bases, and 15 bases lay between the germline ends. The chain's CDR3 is CASSPQGFGNSPLHF. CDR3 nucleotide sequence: TGCGCCAGCAGCCCACAGGGTTTTGGAAATTCACCCCTCCACTTT.

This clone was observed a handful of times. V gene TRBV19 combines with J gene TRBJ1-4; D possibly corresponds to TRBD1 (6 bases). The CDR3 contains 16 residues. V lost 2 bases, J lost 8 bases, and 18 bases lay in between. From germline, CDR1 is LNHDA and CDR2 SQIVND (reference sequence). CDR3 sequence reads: CASSIPRGRGPEKLFF. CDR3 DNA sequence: TGTGCCAGTAGTATACCCAGGGGACGTGGCCCCGAAAAACTGTTTTTT.